Shown below are 24 T cell receptor beta chains from a single sample sequenced in a study of blood T cell repertoires in COVID-19. Repertoires were generated with immunoSEQ multiplex PCR, while TCRdb's copy carries only in-frame clones and drops some. The sample carries 340,000 or so clones, approximately 82% recorded once. The sequencing input was peripheral blood. All receptors derive from a man younger than 40 with active or convalescent COVID-19.

This clone was counted between two and nine times. V is TRBV7-9 and J is TRBJ2-3; no firm D call. Per the germline V gene, CDR1 is SEHNR and CDR2 is FQNEAQ (reference sequence). V dropped 1 base and J dropped 0 bases, with 14 bases sitting between them. The CDR3 spans 17 residues. The CDR3 DNA sequence: TGTGCCAGCAGCTTAGGGTGGGCCTCACTTAGCACAGATACGCAGTATTTT. Translated, it gives CASSLGWASLSTDTQYF.

The chain combines TRBV5-4 with TRBJ1-2; D may be TRBD1 (5 bases). V was cut by 4 bases and J by 4 bases, with 17 bases left in between. CDR3 length equals 15 residues. CDR1 and CDR2 from the germline V gene are SGHNT and YYREEE (reference sequence). The CDR3 here is CASSLPRTGRYGYTF. CDR3 bases: TGTGCCAGCAGCCTACCCCGCACAGGCCGCTATGGCTACACCTTC. The full variable domain, with the rest looked up from reference TRBV5-4 and TRBJ1-2, is ETGVTQSPTHLIKTRGQQVTLRCSSQSGHNTVSWYQQALGQGPQFIFQYYREEENGRGNFPPRFSGLQFPNYSSELNVNALELDDSALYLCASSLPRTGRYGYTFGSGTRLTVV.

This chain joins TRBV9 and TRBJ1-6, with 10 nucleotides matching TRBD1. Germline loops: CDR1 SGDLS, CDR2 YYNGEE. The CDR3 is made up of 15 amino acids. V dropped 3 bases and J dropped 5; count of bases not matched to a gene: 2. The CDR3 loop is CASSGQGADNSPLHF. The CDR3 bases are TGTGCCAGCAGCGGACAGGGGGCAGATAATTCACCCCTCCACTTT.

The genes are TRBV10-3 and TRBJ1-1; tentative D call: TRBD1 (6 bases). V was cut by 2 bases and J by 10 bases, with 20 bases left in between. The CDR3 covers 15 residues. CDR1 is ENHRY and CDR2 is SYGVKD in the germline V gene. The chain's CDR3 is CAISELPDRRQGAFF. DNA of the CDR3: TGTGCCATCAGTGAGCTACCGGACAGACGGCAGGGAGCTTTCTTT.

The gene calls are TRBV4-1 and TRBJ2-3; D unresolved. The V end was cut by 4 bases, the J end by 3 bases, with 23 bases between. CDR3 size: 18 residues. Germline CDR1 and CDR2: MGHRA and YSYEKL. The CDR3 nucleotides are TGCGCCAGCAGCCTCTCCCCCCCGACTCCTTCCGGGACAGATACGCAGTATTTT. Its translation is CASSLSPPTPSGTDTQYF.

J is TRBJ1-2 and V is TRBV12-3 or TRBV12-4, with D uncertain. The CDR3 loop spans 13 amino acids. V gave up 3 bases and J gave up 2 bases, with 7 bases separating them. The CDR3 region has the DNA TGTGCCAGCAGTTTGGGCGGGAACTATGGCTACACCTTC. Translated, it gives CASSLGGNYGYTF.

The sample holds a few counts of this clone. In DNA form, the CDR3 reads TGTGCCAGCAGCACAGTACGCGGGAGTACGAATGAGCAGTTCTTC. It is translated as CASSTVRGSTNEQFF. The V and J genes are TRBV11-2 and TRBJ2-1; 7 bases agree with TRBD2. J was trimmed by 7 bases and V by 5 bases; bases with no gene match: 11. Per the germline V gene, CDR1 is SGHAT and CDR2 is FQNNGV. The CDR3 runs to 15 residues.

The chain uses TRBV7-9 and TRBJ2-5, with 8 bases matching TRBD2. Per the germline V gene, CDR1 is SEHNR and CDR2 is FQNEAQ (reference sequence). This CDR3 is built from 14 residues. The junction had 7 bases not matched to a gene; V was cut back by 5 bases and J by 5 bases. The CDR3 DNA sequence: TGTGCCAGCAGCGCCGGGAGGGTGCTGGAGACCCAGTACTTC. This codes for CASSAGRVLETQYF.

The chain recombines TRBV9 with TRBJ1-4; TRBD1 might be the D (5 bases). The CDR3 totals 17 residues. The V end was cut by 0 bases, the J end by 10 bases, with 22 bases between. Germline loops: CDR1 SGDLS, CDR2 YYNGEE. The CDR3 DNA sequence: TGTGCCAGCAGCGTAGGAGGGAGGACTCCTTCAGACAGAAAACTGTTTTTT. The encoded protein is CASSVGGRTPSDRKLFF. Full variable domain (remainder filled in from reference TRBV9 and TRBJ1-4): DSGVTQTPKHLITATGQRVTLRCSPRSGDLSVYWYQQSLDQGLQFLIQYYNGEERAKGNILERFSAQQFPDLHSELNLSSLELGDSALYFCASSVGGRTPSDRKLFFGSGTQLSVL.

The count of this clone is one. This rearrangement joins TRBV28 to TRBJ1-5; the D gene is possibly TRBD1 (5 bases). From germline, CDR1 is MDHEN and CDR2 SYDVKM. The V and J ends lost 6 bases and 4 bases respectively, with 22 bases between them. The CDR3 spans 17 residues. The DNA for the CDR3 is TGTGCCAGCAGACCTGGGGTAGTGGGGGGACCAAATCAGCCCCAGCATTTT. Protein: CASRPGVVGGPNQPQHF.

The CDR3 DNA is TGTGCCAGCAGCTTTAAACCGGGGCAGGGGTTTAATCAGCCCCAGCATTTT. Its translation is CASSFKPGQGFNQPQHF. This rearrangement joins TRBV7-9 to TRBJ1-5; a weak D match, TRBD1 (6 bases). The V gene's germline CDR1 is SEHNR and CDR2 FQNEAQ (reference sequence). V lost 3 bases and J 4 bases, leaving 19 bases between the germline ends. This CDR3 is built from 17 residues.

This chain uses TRBV6-2 or TRBV6-3 with TRBJ2-1; TRBD1 matches at 7 bases. The junction had 3 bases not matched to a gene; V was cut back by 0 bases and J by 10 bases. This CDR3 is 13 amino acids long. CDR1 and CDR2 from the germline V gene are MNHEY and SVGEGT. The CDR3 loop reads CASSYSRQGEQFF. In DNA form, the CDR3 reads TGTGCCAGCAGTTACTCCCGACAGGGAGAGCAGTTCTTC.

The genes are TRBV27 and TRBJ1-2; TRBD1 matches 7 bases. Germline V gene sequence: CDR1 MNHEY, CDR2 SMNVEV (reference sequence). The CDR3 is 14 amino acids. V lost 7 bases, J lost 6 bases, and 11 bases stayed unmatched. CDR3 amino acids: CASTRLQGGDGYTF. In DNA, the CDR3 is TGTGCCAGCACCCGCCTCCAGGGGGGAGATGGCTACACCTTC.

This chain uses TRBV15 with TRBJ2-3; D possibly corresponds to TRBD2 (6 bases). The CDR3 runs to 16 residues. The germline CDR1 and CDR2 sequences are LNHNV and YYDKDF (reference sequence). The V end lost 4 bases, the J end lost 6 bases, and 20 bases lay between the germline ends. The CDR3 DNA is TGTGCCACCAGCACGGACCGGGGCGGGGTCCGGGATACGCAGTATTTT. As protein: CATSTDRGGVRDTQYF.

The rearrangement links TRBV7-8 to TRBJ2-3; no definite D call. Deletions cut 4 bases from V and 7 bases from J, with 9 bases between. Germline assignment: CDR1 SGHVS and CDR2 FQNEAQ. This CDR3 region has 12 residues. The CDR3 protein is CASSSTRYTQYF. Here the CDR3 DNA reads TGTGCCAGCAGCTCGACTCGTTATACGCAGTATTTT.

The J gene is TRBJ1-2, the V gene TRBV4-3, with TRBD1 identical over 9 bases. The CDR3 contains 14 residues. After removal of 4 bases from V and 4 bases from J, the junction contained 4 bases not matched to a gene. Germline V gene data show CDR1 as LGHNA and CDR2 as YSLEER. CDR3 region: CASSRDRGVYGYTF. The CDR3 bases are TGCGCCAGCAGCCGAGACAGGGGGGTCTATGGCTACACCTTC.

The chain recombines TRBV5-1 with TRBJ1-6; 8 bases match TRBD1. The V segment lost 0 bases and the J segment 8 bases; nucleotides outside the gene matches: 4. This CDR3 is built from 15 residues. Germline V gene lookup returns CDR1 SGHRS and CDR2 YFSETQ. The CDR3 region is CASSLDRGYDSPLHF. CDR3 bases: TGCGCCAGCAGCTTGGACAGGGGGTACGATTCACCCCTCCACTTT. Full variable domain (missing parts from reference TRBV5-1 and TRBJ1-6): KAGVTQTPRYLIKTRGQQVTLSCSPISGHRSVSWYQQTPGQGLQFLFEYFSETQRNKGNFPGRFSGRQFSNSRSEMNVSTLELGDSALYLCASSLDRGYDSPLHFGNGTRLTVT.

The J gene is TRBJ1-6, the V gene TRBV7-3; perhaps TRBD1 as D (5 bases). The germline CDR1 and CDR2 sequences are SGHTA and FQGTGA. CDR3 size: 14 residues. V dropped 5 bases and J dropped 9 bases, with 14 bases sitting between them. CDR3: CASSTQGAGSPLHF. The DNA for the CDR3 is TGTGCCAGCAGCACGCAGGGCGCTGGTTCACCCCTCCACTTT.

The chain couples TRBV14 to TRBJ1-1, with a tentative D call TRBD1 (6 bases). The germline V and J ends were trimmed by 0 bases and 5 bases, with 13 bases remaining between them. This CDR3 spans 15 amino acids. The germline CDR1 and CDR2 sequences are SGHDN and FVKESK. The CDR3: CASSQELRGNTEAFF. The CDR3 DNA reads TGTGCCAGCAGCCAAGAACTCAGGGGCAATACTGAAGCTTTCTTT.

The rearrangement uses TRBV5-5 and TRBJ2-5, with TRBD1 identical over 11 bases. Unmatched junction bases numbered 7, after V lost 4 bases and J lost 2 bases. This CDR3 has 16 amino acids. Germline V gene lookup returns CDR1 SGHKS and CDR2 YYEKEE (reference sequence). CDR3 sequence reads: CASSGGTGGAQETQYF. CDR3 coding DNA: TGTGCCAGCAGCGGTGGGACAGGGGGGGCTCAAGAGACCCAGTACTTC.

The J gene is TRBJ2-1, the V gene TRBV6-6; D uncertain. CDR1 is MNHNY, CDR2 SVGAGI, per germline (reference sequence). The CDR3 loop spans 12 amino acids. V lost 7 bases to trimming and J lost 8 bases, with 12 bases between them. CDR3 in DNA: TGTGCCAGCAATTCGGGTGGCGATGAGCAGTTCTTC. Translation gives CASNSGGDEQFF.

The chain carries TRBV25-1 and TRBJ2-3; D possibly corresponds to TRBD2 (6 bases). The CDR3 covers 11 residues. Trimming pared 8 bases from V and 6 bases from J, leaving 9 bases between. The germline V gene has CDR1 MGHDK and CDR2 SYGVNS. In DNA form, the CDR3 reads TGTGCCAGCGACGCGGGGGATACGCAGTATTTT. This codes for CASDAGDTQYF.

This clone showed up just once. The CDR3 DNA follows: TGTGCCAGCAGTGACAGGGTAACTGGAAACACCATATATTTT. Its translation: CASSDRVTGNTIYF. This chain joins TRBV2 and TRBJ1-3; TRBD1 is a possible D gene (5 bases). The CDR3 has 14 residues. V was clipped by 3 bases and J by 2 bases, with 8 bases between them. CDR1 SNHLY and CDR2 FYNNEI come from the germline V gene.

This chain connects TRBV12-3 or TRBV12-4 to TRBJ2-1; D is unclear. Trimming cost V 6 bases and J 8 bases, with 11 bases left between them. This CDR3 is 12 amino acids long. This CDR3 reads CASSFKADEQFF. The CDR3 nucleotides read TGTGCCAGCAGCTTTAAAGCCGATGAGCAGTTCTTC.